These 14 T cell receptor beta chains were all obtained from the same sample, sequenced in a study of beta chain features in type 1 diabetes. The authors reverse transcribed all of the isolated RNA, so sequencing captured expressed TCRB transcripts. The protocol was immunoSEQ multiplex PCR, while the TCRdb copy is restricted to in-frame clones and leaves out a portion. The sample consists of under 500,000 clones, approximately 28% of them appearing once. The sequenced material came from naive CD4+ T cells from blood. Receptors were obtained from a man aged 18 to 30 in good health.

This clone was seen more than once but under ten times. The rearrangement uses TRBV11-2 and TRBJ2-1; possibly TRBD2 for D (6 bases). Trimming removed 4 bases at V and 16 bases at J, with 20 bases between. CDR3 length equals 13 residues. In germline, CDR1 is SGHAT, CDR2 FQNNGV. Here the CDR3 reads CASSSSPGSSPFF. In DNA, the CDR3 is TGTGCCAGCAGCTCCTCCCCCGGGAGCTCTCCTTTCTTC.

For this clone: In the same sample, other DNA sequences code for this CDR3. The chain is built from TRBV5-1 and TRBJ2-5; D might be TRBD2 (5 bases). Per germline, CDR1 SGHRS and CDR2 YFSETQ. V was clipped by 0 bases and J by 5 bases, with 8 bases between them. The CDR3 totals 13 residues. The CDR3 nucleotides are TGCGCCAGCAGCTTGGCCAGGAGGGAGACCCAGTACTTC. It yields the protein CASSLARRETQYF. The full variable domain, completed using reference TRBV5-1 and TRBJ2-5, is KAGVTQTPRYLIKTRGQQVTLSCSPISGHRSVSWYQQTPGQGLQFLFEYFSETQRNKGNFPGRFSGRQFSNSRSEMNVSTLELGDSALYLCASSLARRETQYFGPGTRLLVL.

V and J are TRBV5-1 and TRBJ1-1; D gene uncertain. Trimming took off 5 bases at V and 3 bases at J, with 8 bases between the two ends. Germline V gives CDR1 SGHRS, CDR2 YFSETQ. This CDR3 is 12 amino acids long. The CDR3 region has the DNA TGCGCCAGCAGGTTTTTAGACACTGAAGCTTTCTTT. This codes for CASRFLDTEAFF.

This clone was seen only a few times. This CDR3 reads CAWTYSGGLSETQYF. The CDR3, as DNA: TGTGCCTGGACCTACTCCGGAGGGTTGAGTGAGACCCAGTACTTC. V gene TRBV30 combines with J gene TRBJ2-5; maybe TRBD2 (6 bases). This CDR3 region has 15 residues. The V gene's germline CDR1 is GTSNPN and CDR2 SVGIG (reference sequence). V lost 4 bases and J 5 bases, leaving 20 bases between the germline ends.

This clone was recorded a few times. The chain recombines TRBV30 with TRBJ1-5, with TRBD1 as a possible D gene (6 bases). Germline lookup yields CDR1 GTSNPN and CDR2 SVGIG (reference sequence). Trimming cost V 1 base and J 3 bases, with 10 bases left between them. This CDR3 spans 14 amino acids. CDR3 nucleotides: TGTGCCTGGAGTGGCGGGACACACAATCAGCCCCAGCATTTT. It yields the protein CAWSGGTHNQPQHF.

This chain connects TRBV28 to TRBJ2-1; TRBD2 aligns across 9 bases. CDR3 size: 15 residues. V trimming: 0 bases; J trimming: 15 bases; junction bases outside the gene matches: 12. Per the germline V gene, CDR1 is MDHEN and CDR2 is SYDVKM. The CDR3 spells CASSLWTSGTLVWFF. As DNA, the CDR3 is TGTGCCAGCAGTTTATGGACTAGCGGCACCTTAGTATGGTTCTTC.

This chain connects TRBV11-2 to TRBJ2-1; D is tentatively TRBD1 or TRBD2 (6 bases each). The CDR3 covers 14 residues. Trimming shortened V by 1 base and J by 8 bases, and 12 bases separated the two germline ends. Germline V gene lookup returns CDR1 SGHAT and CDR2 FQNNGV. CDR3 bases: TGTGCCAGCAGCTTAGGTGCAGGGGAGGATGAGCAGTTCTTC. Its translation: CASSLGAGEDEQFF.

CDR3 DNA sequence: TGTGCCAGCAGCGGCAGGGGACTAGCGGGAGAAGAGCAGTACTTC. Residues: CASSGRGLAGEEQYF. The rearrangement uses TRBV5-4 and TRBJ2-7; 14 bases fit TRBD2. Per the germline V gene, CDR1 is SGHNT and CDR2 is YYREEE (reference sequence). After removal of 4 bases from V and 7 bases from J, the junction contained 7 bases not matched to a gene. This CDR3 contains 15 residues.

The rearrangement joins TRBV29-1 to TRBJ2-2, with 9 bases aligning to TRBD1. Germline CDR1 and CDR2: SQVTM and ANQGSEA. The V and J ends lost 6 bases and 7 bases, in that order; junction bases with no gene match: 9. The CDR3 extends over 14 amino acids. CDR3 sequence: CSVNRDRESGELFF. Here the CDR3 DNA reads TGCAGCGTAAACCGGGACAGGGAAAGCGGGGAGCTGTTTTTT.

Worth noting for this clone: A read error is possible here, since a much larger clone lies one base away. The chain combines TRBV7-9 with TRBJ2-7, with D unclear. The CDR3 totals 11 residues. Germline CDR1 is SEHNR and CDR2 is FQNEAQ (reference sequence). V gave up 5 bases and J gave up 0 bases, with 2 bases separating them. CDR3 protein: CASSVSYEQYF. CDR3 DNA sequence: TGTGCCAGCAGCGTCTCCTACGAGCAGTACTTC.

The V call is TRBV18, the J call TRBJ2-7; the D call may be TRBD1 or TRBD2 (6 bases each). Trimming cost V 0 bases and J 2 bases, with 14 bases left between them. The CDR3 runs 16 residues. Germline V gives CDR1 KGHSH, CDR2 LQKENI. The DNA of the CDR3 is TGTGCCAGCTCACCACCGGGGGGCAGGGACACCTACGAGCAGTACTTC. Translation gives CASSPPGGRDTYEQYF.

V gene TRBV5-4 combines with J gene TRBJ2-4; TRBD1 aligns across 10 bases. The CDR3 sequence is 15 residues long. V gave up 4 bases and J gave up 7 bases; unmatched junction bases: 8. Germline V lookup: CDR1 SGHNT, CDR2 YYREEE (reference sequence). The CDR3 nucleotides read TGTGCCAGCAGCCCGGGACAGGGGTTCATGAACATTCAGTACTTC. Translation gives CASSPGQGFMNIQYF.

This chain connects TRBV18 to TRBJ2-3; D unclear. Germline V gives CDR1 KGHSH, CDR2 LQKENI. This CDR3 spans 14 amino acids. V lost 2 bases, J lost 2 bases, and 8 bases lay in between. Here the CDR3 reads CASSPGQTTDTQYF. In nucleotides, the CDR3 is TGTGCCAGCTCACCAGGGCAGACCACAGATACGCAGTATTTT.

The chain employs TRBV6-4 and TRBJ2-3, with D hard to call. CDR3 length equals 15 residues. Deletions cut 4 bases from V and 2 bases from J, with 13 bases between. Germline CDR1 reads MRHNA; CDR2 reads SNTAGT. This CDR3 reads CASSVAGMTTDTQYF. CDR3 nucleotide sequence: TGTGCCAGCAGTGTGGCAGGAATGACCACAGATACGCAGTATTTT.